One and the same sample provided the 17 T cell receptor beta chains below, sequenced in a study of shared clonotypes between healthy human individuals. Libraries were prepared by immunoSEQ multiplex PCR; TCRdb keeps only in-frame clonotypes and omits some of them. The repertoire has around 1,900,000 clones, 93% of them found once; the top ten carry approximately 1.7%. Naive CD8 isolation took CD45RO-negative cells positively selected for CCR7 and excluded terminally differentiated effector memory CD45RA+ cells. The sequencing input was naive CD8+ T cells from PBMCs. These receptors came from a man aged 18 to 29 in good health. Some clones in this sample may be carry-over from other donors' samples.

The rearrangement uses TRBV27 and TRBJ1-4; D is possibly TRBD1 (5 bases). CDR3 size: 15 residues. The ends were cut back, 2 bases at V and 2 bases at J, with 9 bases in the middle. Germline loops: CDR1 MNHEY, CDR2 SMNVEV (reference sequence). The DNA of the CDR3 is TGTGCCAGCAGTTTACTGAGGGGTACTAATGAAAAACTGTTTTTT. The encoded protein is CASSLLRGTNEKLFF.

This chain joins TRBV15 and TRBJ2-5; D ambiguous. The length of the CDR3 is 14 residues. V lost 0 bases and J lost 4, with 9 bases in between. From germline, CDR1 is LNHNV and CDR2 YYDKDF (reference sequence). Here the CDR3 DNA reads TGTGCCACCAGCAGAGATGAGAGGTTAGAGACCCAGTACTTC. As protein: CATSRDERLETQYF.

This clone was detected once. The rearrangement joins TRBV27 to TRBJ2-7, with 7 nucleotides matching TRBD2. Trimming took 3 bases from V and 5 from J; bases not matched to a gene: 7. The CDR3 totals 14 residues. Germline-derived CDR1 and CDR2 are MNHEY and SMNVEV (reference sequence). The CDR3 nucleotides read TGTGCCAGCAGTTTTCCCGGGAGGAACCACGAGCAGTACTTC. Its protein product is CASSFPGRNHEQYF.

This clone occurred once. V gene TRBV10-3 combines with J gene TRBJ1-5; no reliable D call. The CDR3 totals 14 residues. V was trimmed by 2 bases and J by 0 bases, leaving 5 bases between them. Per germline, CDR1 ENHRY and CDR2 SYGVKD. The CDR3 region is CAISEAVSNQPQHF. CDR3 in DNA: TGTGCCATCAGTGAGGCGGTTAGCAATCAGCCCCAGCATTTT.

This chain uses TRBV2 with TRBJ1-5; TRBD1 might be the D (5 bases). Germline CDR1 SNHLY, CDR2 FYNNEI. CDR3 length: 15 amino acids. Trimming took off 8 bases at V and 5 bases at J, with 19 bases between the two ends. CDR3 nucleotides: TGTGCCAGCGGACCGCTAGGGGTGGGTGATCAGCCCCAGCATTTT. Translation: CASGPLGVGDQPQHF. Combining the CDR3 with reference TRBV2 and TRBJ1-5 gives the whole variable domain EPEVTQTPSHQVTQMGQEVILRCVPISNHLYFYWYRQILGQKVEFLVSFYNNEISEKSEIFDDQFSVERPDGSNFTLKIRSTKLEDSAMYFCASGPLGVGDQPQHFGDGTRLSIL.

The genes are TRBV14 and TRBJ2-5; no firm D call. The CDR3 runs to 15 residues. V lost 2 bases, J lost 2 bases, and 12 bases lay in between. Germline CDR1 SGHDN, CDR2 FVKESK. This CDR3 is CASSQKAHLQETQYF. DNA for the CDR3: TGTGCCAGCAGCCAAAAGGCCCATTTACAAGAGACCCAGTACTTC.

The CDR3 nucleotides are TGTGCCAGTAGTATCGGGACACCAACCAATGAGCAGTTCTTC. Residues: CASSIGTPTNEQFF. The chain carries TRBV19 and TRBJ2-1; D is possibly TRBD1 (6 bases). The germline V and J ends were trimmed by 3 bases and 6 bases, with 12 bases remaining between them. The CDR3 extends over 14 amino acids. In germline, CDR1 is LNHDA, CDR2 SQIVND (reference sequence).

The chain employs TRBV7-6 and TRBJ2-6; 7 positions match TRBD2. The CDR3 is 18 residues long. Germline loops: CDR1 SGHVS, CDR2 FNYEAQ. Germline trimming cut 2 bases from V and 0 bases from J; bases unmatched to any gene: 7. CDR3 in amino acids: CASSLIASGSSGANVLTF. Here the CDR3 DNA reads TGTGCCAGCAGCTTAATAGCTAGCGGTAGCTCTGGGGCCAACGTCCTGACTTTC.

V gene TRBV19 combines with J gene TRBJ2-3; 9 bases fit TRBD1. Trimming removed 8 bases from V and 4 bases from J; junction bases left unmatched: 10. The CDR3 runs 15 residues. The germline V gene has CDR1 LNHDA and CDR2 SQIVND (reference sequence). CDR3 sequence: CASSSRDRVADTQYF. CDR3 DNA sequence: TGTGCCAGTTCCTCCCGGGACAGGGTGGCAGATACGCAGTATTTT.

The genes are TRBV28 and TRBJ2-1; 9 bases map to TRBD2. The germline V gene encodes CDR1 MDHEN and CDR2 SYDVKM. Germline trimming cut 6 bases from V and 4 bases from J; bases unmatched to any gene: 7. This CDR3 spans 15 amino acids. CDR3 nucleotide sequence: TGTGCCAGCAGGGTGGGACTAGCAGGTTACAATGAGCAGTTCTTC. It codes for CASRVGLAGYNEQFF.

V and J are TRBV9 and TRBJ1-5; the D is unclear. This CDR3 is 13 amino acids long. Germline V gives CDR1 SGDLS, CDR2 YYNGEE. Trimming stripped 7 bases from V and 1 base from J, with 9 bases between. The CDR3: CASGPTSNQPQHF. CDR3 coding DNA: TGTGCCAGCGGACCCACAAGCAATCAGCCCCAGCATTTT.

A note on this clone: In the same sample, other DNA sequences code for this CDR3. The chain is built from TRBV5-1 and TRBJ2-5; 10 nucleotides line up with TRBD1. V lost 4 bases and J lost 5; bases outside the gene matches: 2. The CDR3 has 13 amino acids. Germline V gene sequence: CDR1 SGHRS, CDR2 YFSETQ. The DNA for the CDR3 is TGCGCCAGCAGCCTGGGACAGGGGGAGACCCAGTACTTC. It translates to CASSLGQGETQYF.

V and J are TRBV11-2 and TRBJ2-1; 7 bases align to TRBD2. The CDR3 has 16 amino acids. V dropped 7 bases and J dropped 8; count of bases not matched to a gene: 17. Germline loops: CDR1 SGHAT, CDR2 FQNNGV. The CDR3 sequence: CASNLILAGEEDEQFF. The CDR3 DNA follows: TGTGCCAGCAACCTGATTCTGGCGGGAGAAGAGGATGAGCAGTTCTTC.

The rearrangement joins TRBV6-1 to TRBJ2-7, with unresolved D. Germline V gene lookup returns CDR1 MNHNS and CDR2 SASEGT. This CDR3 has 13 amino acids. V lost 7 bases and J 2 bases, leaving 12 bases between the germline ends. The CDR3 region has the DNA TGTGCCAGCAATCCAGGACGAACCTACGAGCAGTACTTC. It specifies CASNPGRTYEQYF.

V and J are TRBV27 and TRBJ2-3; TRBD2 agrees at 8 bases. This CDR3 spans 16 amino acids. The ends lost 7 bases at V and 1 base at J; junction bases unmatched: 10. Germline loops: CDR1 MNHEY, CDR2 SMNVEV (reference sequence). As DNA, the CDR3 is TGTGCCAGCAAACCTATCGACGGGGGGGGCACAGATACGCAGTATTTT. Its translation: CASKPIDGGGTDTQYF.

V gene TRBV6-1 combines with J gene TRBJ1-3; the D is unclear. Germline CDR1 and CDR2: MNHNS and SASEGT. V lost 6 bases to trimming and J lost 0 bases, with 12 bases between them. This CDR3 has 15 residues. The CDR3 nucleotides read TGTGCCAGCAGGGCAGGAGGAAGCTCTGGAAACACCATATATTTT. Translation: CASRAGGSSGNTIYF.

CDR3 in amino acids: CASSTAGQGGAGELFF. The CDR3 coding sequence is TGTGCCAGTAGTACCGCGGGACAGGGAGGGGCCGGGGAGCTGTTTTTT. This chain joins TRBV19 and TRBJ2-2; 9 positions agree with TRBD1. V lost 4 bases and J lost 6; bases outside the gene matches: 9. From germline, CDR1 is LNHDA and CDR2 SQIVND (reference sequence). CDR3 length: 16 amino acids.